These 29 T cell receptor beta chains originate from one sample sequenced in a study of T-cell memory formation after mild COVID-19. TCRdb independently ran MiXCR on the 5' RACE reads; one entry per CDR3 protein. The sample includes fewer than 140,000 distinct CDR3 sequences, roughly an eighth seen only once; the top ten take around 25%. The sequenced sample was PBMCs or a T cell subset sorted from them (not recorded which). All receptors derive from an adult woman who had mild COVID-19 (a few samples of this study predate the infection). Cell type and time point are not known.

The V and J genes are TRBV6-6 and TRBJ2-7; 10 bases agree with TRBD2. Germline V gene lookup returns CDR1 MNHNY and CDR2 SVGAGI (reference sequence). This CDR3 comprises 15 residues. V lost 0 bases and J lost 6; bases outside the gene matches: 5. The CDR3 sequence is CASSYSGGLASEQYF. The CDR3 DNA reads TGTGCCAGCAGTTACTCCGGGGGACTAGCGTCCGAGCAGTACTTC.

This clonotype was seen a few times. The V and J genes are TRBV7-2 and TRBJ2-5; TRBD1 matches at 9 bases. V was clipped by 7 bases and J by 5 bases; unmatched bases: 8. In germline, CDR1 is SGHTA, CDR2 FQGNSA. The CDR3 covers 14 residues. CDR3 residues: CASTRTGVDETQYF. CDR3 coding DNA: TGTGCCAGCACCAGGACAGGGGTAGATGAGACCCAGTACTTC.

There are a few counts of this clonotype. The gene calls are TRBV6-4 and TRBJ1-6; D unclear. The ends were cut back, 0 bases at V and 5 bases at J, with 8 bases in the middle. The CDR3 sequence is 15 residues long. Germline-derived CDR1 and CDR2 are MRHNA and SNTAGT. CDR3 sequence reads: CASSDSRQDNSPLHF. The CDR3 DNA is TGTGCCAGCAGTGACTCCCGGCAGGATAATTCACCCCTCCACTTT.

The chain has TRBV19 and TRBJ1-5, with no clear D. The CDR3 covers 12 residues. The V and J ends lost 4 bases and 7 bases respectively, with 8 bases between them. CDR1 is LNHDA, CDR2 SQIVND, per germline (reference sequence). The CDR3: CASSRELQPQHF. DNA for the CDR3: TGTGCCAGTAGTAGGGAGTTACAGCCCCAGCATTTT.

The CDR3, as DNA: TGTGCCAGTAGTATTAATCCAGGGAGCAATCAGCCCCAGCATTTT. Translating it yields CASSINPGSNQPQHF. The chain uses TRBV19 and TRBJ1-5, with D perhaps TRBD1 (5 bases). V lost 3 bases and J 1 base, leaving 10 bases between the germline ends. Germline assignment: CDR1 LNHDA and CDR2 SQIVND (reference sequence). The CDR3 extends over 15 amino acids.

This clonotype came up a few times. The rearrangement uses TRBV12-3 or TRBV12-4 and TRBJ1-4; unclear D gene. The CDR3 contains 17 residues. Trimming took off 4 bases at V and 2 bases at J, with 17 bases between the two ends. The DNA of the CDR3 is TGTGCCAGCAGTTCTAGCGACGACGGGCCCACTAATGAAAAACTGTTTTTT. Protein: CASSSSDDGPTNEKLFF.

Many counts were recorded for this clonotype. One end of the junction does not line up with germline, which may come from a read error. The V and J genes are TRBV7-7 and TRBJ2-3; D tentatively reads TRBD1 or TRBD2 (6 bases each). From germline, CDR1 is SSHAT and CDR2 FNYEAQ (reference sequence). The CDR3 is made up of 15 amino acids. DNA for the CDR3: TGTGCTAGCAGCTTAGGGTACGGGGGCGCAGATACGCAGTATTTT. Translated: CASSLGYGGADTQYF.

This clonotype was recorded a few times. This rearrangement joins TRBV3-1 to TRBJ2-1; 15 nucleotides agree with TRBD2. CDR1 is LGHDT, CDR2 YNNKEL, per germline (reference sequence). The CDR3 runs to 14 residues. J lost 8 bases, V lost 8 bases, and 4 bases had no gene match. CDR3 sequence reads: CASGTSGGTYEQFF. CDR3 DNA: TGTGCCAGCGGGACTAGCGGGGGGACGTATGAGCAGTTCTTC.

This clonotype has only a few counts. The chain couples TRBV12-3 or TRBV12-4 to TRBJ2-1; 7 nucleotides match TRBD2. CDR3 length: 15 residues. Germline trimming cut 5 bases from V and 1 base from J; bases unmatched to any gene: 5. The CDR3 DNA is TGTGCCAGCAGTGGGGGGGAGGGTTCCTACAATGAGCAGTTCTTC. It specifies CASSGGEGSYNEQFF.

This clonotype has more than one count but fewer than ten. The V and J genes are TRBV4-3 and TRBJ2-5, with D perhaps given as TRBD1 or TRBD2 (6 bases each). V lost 3 bases and J 5 bases, leaving 19 bases between the germline ends. CDR1 LGHNA and CDR2 YSLEER come from the germline V gene. This CDR3 has 16 amino acids. The CDR3 is CASSHHRRGLGETQYF. CDR3 DNA: TGCGCCAGCAGCCACCATAGACGGGGGCTAGGCGAGACCCAGTACTTC.

Ten or more counts support this clonotype. The chain employs TRBV7-9 and TRBJ2-1, with D uncertain. This CDR3 is 12 amino acids long. V was trimmed by 2 bases and J by 3 bases, leaving 2 bases between them. Germline V gene data show CDR1 as SEHNR and CDR2 as FQNEAQ (reference sequence). CDR3 region: CASSLYYNEQFF. CDR3 nucleotide sequence: TGTGCCAGCAGCTTATACTACAATGAGCAGTTCTTC.

This clonotype was detected many times. The genes are TRBV5-8 and TRBJ2-1; 9 bases fit TRBD1. The trim removed 10 bases at V and 6 bases at J, leaving 8 bases unmatched. This CDR3 is built from 13 residues. CDR1 and CDR2 from the germline V gene are SGHTS and YDEGEE. Here the CDR3 reads CASGTGLSNEQFF. CDR3 DNA: TGTGCCTCCGGGACAGGGCTAAGCAATGAGCAGTTCTTC.

This clonotype was observed a few times. CDR3 coding DNA: TGTGCCAGCAGCTTAGAGTTCTGGACAGGTTACCAAGAGACCCAGTACTTC. Translating gives CASSLEFWTGYQETQYF. The chain uses TRBV7-2 and TRBJ2-5, with TRBD1 matching 7 bases. CDR1 is SGHTA and CDR2 is FQGNSA in the germline V gene. Trimming cost V 1 base and J 0 bases; bases outside gene matches: 8. The CDR3 contains 17 residues.

Only a few counts were recorded for this clonotype. This chain links TRBV7-9 with TRBJ2-1, with D perhaps matching TRBD2 (5 bases). Trimming pared 3 bases from V and 7 bases from J, leaving 10 bases between. Germline V gene lookup returns CDR1 SEHNR and CDR2 FQNEAQ (reference sequence). The CDR3 runs 13 residues. The CDR3: CASSFGEWNEQFF. The CDR3 DNA reads as TGTGCCAGCAGCTTCGGGGAATGGAATGAGCAGTTCTTC.

This clonotype was seen at least ten times. The rearrangement links TRBV4-3 to TRBJ2-1; D unclear. Germline lookup yields CDR1 LGHNA and CDR2 YSLEER. Trimming shortened V by 3 bases and J by 13 bases, and 19 bases separated the two germline ends. The CDR3 has 14 residues. CDR3 sequence: CASSQSAATRAQFF. The CDR3 nucleotides are TGCGCCAGCAGCCAGAGTGCGGCGACCCGAGCTCAGTTCTTC.

This chain links TRBV4-1 with TRBJ1-1; perhaps TRBD1 as D (6 bases). In germline, CDR1 is MGHRA, CDR2 YSYEKL. Trimming took off 6 bases at V and 6 bases at J, with 11 bases between the two ends. This CDR3 spans 12 amino acids. The CDR3 spells CASSKQGAEAFF. CDR3 DNA: TGCGCCAGCAGTAAACAGGGCGCTGAAGCTTTCTTT.

V is TRBV24-1 and J is TRBJ2-2; the D is unclear. This CDR3 has 14 amino acids. Germline-derived CDR1 and CDR2 are KGHDR and SFDVKD. Trimming cost V 2 bases and J 1 base, with 4 bases left between them. DNA for the CDR3: TGTGCCACCAGTGATTATGAGAACACCGGGGAGCTGTTTTTT. Protein sequence: CATSDYENTGELFF.

This chain uses TRBV3-1 with TRBJ2-5; TRBD2 aligns across 8 bases. With V trimmed by 3 bases and J by 7 bases, 10 bases remained unmatched. Germline V gives CDR1 LGHDT, CDR2 YNNKEL (reference sequence). This CDR3 contains 15 residues. The CDR3 DNA sequence: TGTGCCAGCAGCCATGTGGGGGGCGGGAGGAGGACCCAGTACTTC. It codes for CASSHVGGGRRTQYF.

The J gene is TRBJ1-1, the V gene TRBV7-6, with no clear D. Germline CDR1 SGHVS, CDR2 FNYEAQ. This CDR3 is 15 amino acids long. V lost 0 bases and J lost 0, with 8 bases in between. The CDR3 region has the DNA TGTGCCAGCAGCTTAGCAAGCCCCTTGAACACTGAAGCTTTCTTT. As protein: CASSLASPLNTEAFF.

This clonotype was counted a few times. This chain connects TRBV12-3 or TRBV12-4 to TRBJ2-2; TRBD1 matches 8 bases. The V and J ends lost 6 bases and 1 base, in that order; junction bases with no gene match: 1. There are 14 residues in the CDR3. The CDR3 DNA reads TGTGCCAGCAGGGGGACAGGGAACACCGGGGAGCTGTTTTTT. Its translation is CASRGTGNTGELFF.

This chain uses TRBV7-9 with TRBJ1-1, with 9 bases matching TRBD1. Germline trimming cut 1 base from V and 4 bases from J; bases unmatched to any gene: 7. Germline V CDR1 and CDR2: SEHNR, FQNEAQ (reference sequence). The CDR3 has 16 residues. CDR3 sequence reads: CASSLGRGTGFTEAFF. In DNA, the CDR3 is TGTGCCAGCAGCTTAGGCCGGGGGACAGGGTTCACTGAAGCTTTCTTT.

The V gene is TRBV7-8, the J gene TRBJ2-2; a weak D match, TRBD2 (6 bases). This CDR3 has 15 residues. The germline gives CDR1 SGHVS, CDR2 FQNEAQ. V was shortened by 5 bases and J by 1 base, with 11 bases between the two germline ends. This CDR3 reads CASSHWRGNTGELFF. CDR3 nucleotides: TGTGCCAGCAGCCACTGGAGGGGGAACACCGGGGAGCTGTTTTTT.

This clonotype has a handful of counts. The rearrangement joins TRBV29-1 to TRBJ2-7, with 7 bases aligning to TRBD1. Germline assignment: CDR1 SQVTM and CDR2 ANQGSEA. This CDR3 comprises 13 residues. V trimming: 6 bases; J trimming: 2 bases; junction bases outside the gene matches: 7. This CDR3 is CSVTGEVTYEQYF. CDR3 DNA: TGCAGCGTCACAGGGGAAGTCACCTACGAGCAGTACTTC.

The V and J genes are TRBV7-9 and TRBJ1-2; 11 bases map to TRBD1. The CDR3 has 11 residues. Germline V gene sequence: CDR1 SEHNR, CDR2 FQNEAQ (reference sequence). CDR3 sequence reads: CAGQGVYGYTF. The CDR3 DNA sequence: TGTGCGGGACAGGGGGTTTATGGCTACACCTTC.

There are a few counts of this clonotype. J is TRBJ2-6 and V is TRBV20-1; D assignment may be TRBD1 or TRBD2 (6 bases each). V shed 1 base and J shed 6 bases, with 10 bases lying between them. Germline CDR1 DFQATT, CDR2 SNEGSKA (reference sequence). The CDR3 extends over 14 amino acids. The CDR3 sequence is CSARVGGPANVLTF. The CDR3 nucleotides are TGCAGTGCTAGAGTAGGGGGGCCGGCCAACGTCCTGACTTTC.

This clonotype came up many times. The chain links TRBV7-6 to TRBJ2-7, with 14 bases matching TRBD2. The CDR3 contains 15 residues. Germline loops: CDR1 SGHVS, CDR2 FNYEAQ. The V gene end was trimmed by 3 bases and the J gene end by 6 bases; junction bases not matched to a gene: 4. The CDR3 DNA reads as TGTGCCAGCAGCTTCCAAGGACTAGCGGGAGGCGAGCAGTACTTC. Translated: CASSFQGLAGGEQYF.

The chain links TRBV4-1 to TRBJ2-7, with 14 positions matching TRBD2. The germline CDR1 and CDR2 sequences are MGHRA and YSYEKL. V lost 3 bases, J lost 2 bases, and 9 bases stayed unmatched. The CDR3 spans 18 residues. The CDR3 spells CASSQGQGLAGGPYEQYF. DNA for the CDR3: TGCGCCAGCAGCCAGGGTCAAGGACTAGCGGGGGGCCCCTACGAGCAGTACTTC.

This clonotype was seen at least ten times. This chain links TRBV4-1 with TRBJ2-6, with 10 bases matching TRBD1. This CDR3 has 16 amino acids. J gave up 4 bases and V 6 bases, and 6 bases lay outside the gene matches. Looked up from germline, CDR1 is MGHRA and CDR2 is YSYEKL. Written as DNA, the CDR3 is TGCGCCAGCAGTCGACAGGGGGCGGACGGGGCCAACGTCCTGACTTTC. This encodes CASSRQGADGANVLTF.

J is TRBJ2-3 and V is TRBV15; D gene ambiguous. Germline-derived CDR1 and CDR2 are LNHNV and YYDKDF (reference sequence). The V gene lost 0 bases and the J gene lost 4 bases, with 2 bases spanning the gap. CDR3 length equals 12 residues. The CDR3 bases are TGTGCCACCAGCAGAGACCCAGATACGCAGTATTTT. Translating gives CATSRDPDTQYF.